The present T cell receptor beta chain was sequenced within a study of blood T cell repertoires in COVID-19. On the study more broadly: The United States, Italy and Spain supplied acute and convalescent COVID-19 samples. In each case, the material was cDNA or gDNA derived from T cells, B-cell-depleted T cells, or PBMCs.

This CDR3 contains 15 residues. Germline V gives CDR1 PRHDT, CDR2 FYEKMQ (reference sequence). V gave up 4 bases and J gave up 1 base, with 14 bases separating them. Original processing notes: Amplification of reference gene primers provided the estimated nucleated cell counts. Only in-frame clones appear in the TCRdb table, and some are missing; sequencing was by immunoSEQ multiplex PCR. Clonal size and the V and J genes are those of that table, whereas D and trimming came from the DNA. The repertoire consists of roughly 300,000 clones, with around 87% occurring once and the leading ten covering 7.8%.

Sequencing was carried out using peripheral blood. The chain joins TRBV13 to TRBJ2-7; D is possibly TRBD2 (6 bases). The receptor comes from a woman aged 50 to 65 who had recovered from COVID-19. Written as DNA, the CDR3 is TGTGCCAGCAGCTCACGGGACTCACCGTCCTACGAGCAGTACTTC. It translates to CASSSRDSPSYEQYF. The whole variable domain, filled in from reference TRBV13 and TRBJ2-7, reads AAGVIQSPRHLIKEKRETATLKCYPIPRHDTVYWYQQGPGQDPQFLISFYEKMQSDKGSIPDRFSAQQFSDYHSELNMSSLELGDSALYFCASSSRDSPSYEQYFGPGTRLTVT.